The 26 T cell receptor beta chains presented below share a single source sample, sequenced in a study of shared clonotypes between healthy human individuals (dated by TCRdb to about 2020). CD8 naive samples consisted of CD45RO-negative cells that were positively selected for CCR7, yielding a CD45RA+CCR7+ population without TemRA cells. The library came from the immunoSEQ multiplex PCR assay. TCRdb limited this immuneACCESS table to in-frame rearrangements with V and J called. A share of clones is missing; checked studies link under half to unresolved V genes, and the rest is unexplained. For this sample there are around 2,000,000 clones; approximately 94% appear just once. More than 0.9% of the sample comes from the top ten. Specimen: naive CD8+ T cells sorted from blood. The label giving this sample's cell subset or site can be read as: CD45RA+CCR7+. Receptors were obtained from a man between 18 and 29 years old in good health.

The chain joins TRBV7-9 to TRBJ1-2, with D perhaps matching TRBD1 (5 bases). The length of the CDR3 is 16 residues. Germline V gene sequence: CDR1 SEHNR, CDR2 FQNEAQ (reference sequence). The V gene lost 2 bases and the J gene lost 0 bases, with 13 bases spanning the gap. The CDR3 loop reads CASSLLVTDSNYGYTF. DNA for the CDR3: TGTGCCAGCAGCTTATTGGTGACAGATTCTAACTATGGCTACACCTTC.

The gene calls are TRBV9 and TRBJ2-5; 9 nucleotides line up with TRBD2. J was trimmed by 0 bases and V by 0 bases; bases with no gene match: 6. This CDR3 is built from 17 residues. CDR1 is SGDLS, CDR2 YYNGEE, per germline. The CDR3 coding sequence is TGTGCCAGCAGCGTAGGCGGTAGCGGGAGATACCAAGAGACCCAGTACTTC. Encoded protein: CASSVGGSGRYQETQYF.

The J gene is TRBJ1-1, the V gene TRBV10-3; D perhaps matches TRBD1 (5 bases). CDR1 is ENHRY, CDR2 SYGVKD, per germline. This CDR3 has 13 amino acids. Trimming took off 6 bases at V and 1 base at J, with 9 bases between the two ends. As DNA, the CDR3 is TGTGCCATCAGGATGACAGAGAACACTGAAGCTTTCTTT. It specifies CAIRMTENTEAFF.

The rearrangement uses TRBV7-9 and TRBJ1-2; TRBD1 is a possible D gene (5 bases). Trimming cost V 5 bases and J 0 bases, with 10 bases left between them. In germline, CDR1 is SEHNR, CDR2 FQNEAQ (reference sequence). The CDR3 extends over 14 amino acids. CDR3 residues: CASSPETANYGYTF. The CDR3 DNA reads TGTGCCAGCAGCCCGGAGACAGCTAACTATGGCTACACCTTC. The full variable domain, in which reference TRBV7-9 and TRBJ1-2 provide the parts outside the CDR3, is DTGVSQNPRHKITKRGQNVTFRCDPISEHNRLYWYRQTLGQGPEFLTYFQNEAQLEKSRLLSDRFSAERPKGSFSTLEIQRTEQGDSAMYLCASSPETANYGYTFGSGTRLTVV.

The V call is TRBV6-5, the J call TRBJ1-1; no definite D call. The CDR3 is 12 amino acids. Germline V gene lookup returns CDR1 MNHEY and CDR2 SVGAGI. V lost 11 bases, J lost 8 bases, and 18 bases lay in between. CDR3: CASSGSKAEAFF. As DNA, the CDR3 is TGTGCCTCCTCCGGGTCGAAGGCGGAAGCTTTCTTT.

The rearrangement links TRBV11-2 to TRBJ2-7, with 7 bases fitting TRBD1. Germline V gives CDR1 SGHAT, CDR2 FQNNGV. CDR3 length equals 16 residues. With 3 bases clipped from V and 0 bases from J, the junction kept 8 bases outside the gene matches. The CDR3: CASSLATGLSSYEQYF. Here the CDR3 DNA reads TGTGCCAGCAGCTTGGCGACAGGGCTCAGCTCCTACGAGCAGTACTTC.

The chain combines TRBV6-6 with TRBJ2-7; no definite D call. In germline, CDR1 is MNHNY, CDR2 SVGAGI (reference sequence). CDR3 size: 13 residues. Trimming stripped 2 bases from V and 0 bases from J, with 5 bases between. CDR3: CASSYKVSYEQYF. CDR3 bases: TGTGCCAGCAGTTACAAGGTCTCCTACGAGCAGTACTTC.

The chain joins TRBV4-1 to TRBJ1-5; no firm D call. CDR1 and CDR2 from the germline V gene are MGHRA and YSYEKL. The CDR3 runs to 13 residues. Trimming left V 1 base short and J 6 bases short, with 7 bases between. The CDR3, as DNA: TGCGCCAGCAGCCAAGCCGACGGTCAGCCCCAGCATTTT. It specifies CASSQADGQPQHF.

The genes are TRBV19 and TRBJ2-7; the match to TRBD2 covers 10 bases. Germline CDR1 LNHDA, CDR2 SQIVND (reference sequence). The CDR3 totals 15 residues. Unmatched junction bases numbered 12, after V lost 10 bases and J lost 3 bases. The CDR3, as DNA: TGTGCCAACGCCAATCGACTAGCGGGCCACTACGAGCAGTACTTC. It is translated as CANANRLAGHYEQYF.

CDR3 sequence (DNA): TGCAGCGCGCAGGGGATCCTGAGAGAGACCCAGTACTTC. Protein product: CSAQGILRETQYF. The chain joins TRBV29-1 to TRBJ2-5; a weak D match, TRBD1 (6 bases). The V gene's germline CDR1 is SQVTM and CDR2 ANQGSEA. Trimming left V 7 bases short and J 4 bases short, with 16 bases between. The CDR3 extends over 13 amino acids.

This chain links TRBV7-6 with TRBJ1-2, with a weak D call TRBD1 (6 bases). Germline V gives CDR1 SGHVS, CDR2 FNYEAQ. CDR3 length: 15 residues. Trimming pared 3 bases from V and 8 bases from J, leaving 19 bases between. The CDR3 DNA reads TGTGCCAGCAGCTTGTCAGGGGCGCCTATGCTCGGCTACACCTTC. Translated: CASSLSGAPMLGYTF.

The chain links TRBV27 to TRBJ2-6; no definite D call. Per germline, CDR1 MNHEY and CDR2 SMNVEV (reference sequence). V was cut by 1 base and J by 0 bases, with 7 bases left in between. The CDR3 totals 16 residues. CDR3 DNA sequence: TGTGCCAGCAGTTTATATTCAGTCTCTGGGGCCAACGTCCTGACTTTC. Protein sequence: CASSLYSVSGANVLTF. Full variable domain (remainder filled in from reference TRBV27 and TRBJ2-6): EAQVTQNPRYLITVTGKKLTVTCSQNMNHEYMSWYRQDPGLGLRQIYYSMNVEVTDKGDVPEGYKVSRKEKRNFPLILESPSPNQTSLYFCASSLYSVSGANVLTFGAGSRLTVL.

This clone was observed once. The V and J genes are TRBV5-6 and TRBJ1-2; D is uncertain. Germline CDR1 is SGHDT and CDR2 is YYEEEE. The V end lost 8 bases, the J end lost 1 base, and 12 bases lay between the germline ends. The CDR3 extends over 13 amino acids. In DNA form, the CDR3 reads TGTGCCAGTAATGAGGGATTTAACTATGGCTACACCTTC. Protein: CASNEGFNYGYTF.

The CDR3: CASSQDPGGPTYEQYF. DNA for the CDR3: TGCGCCAGCAGCCAAGATCCGGGAGGTCCTACCTACGAGCAGTACTTC. The rearrangement links TRBV4-3 to TRBJ2-7; 7 nucleotides align to TRBD2. Per germline, CDR1 LGHNA and CDR2 YSLEER. V was pared by 0 bases and J by 2 bases, with 7 bases of the junction left unmatched. This CDR3 region has 16 residues.

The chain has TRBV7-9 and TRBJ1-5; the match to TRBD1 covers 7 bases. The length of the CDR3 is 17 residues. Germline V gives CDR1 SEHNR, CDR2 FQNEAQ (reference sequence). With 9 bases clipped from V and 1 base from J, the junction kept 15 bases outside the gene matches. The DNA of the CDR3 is TGTGCCAGTCTACGAATGTCGGACAGGACAAGCAATCAGCCCCAGCATTTT. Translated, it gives CASLRMSDRTSNQPQHF.

Here the CDR3 reads CASSLVVGGAIEQFF. In DNA form, the CDR3 reads TGTGCCAGCAGCTTAGTGGTCGGGGGGGCCATTGAGCAGTTCTTC. The chain recombines TRBV11-2 with TRBJ2-1, with 8 bases fitting TRBD2. This CDR3 is 15 amino acids long. With 1 base clipped from V and 9 bases from J, the junction kept 8 bases outside the gene matches. Germline V gives CDR1 SGHAT, CDR2 FQNNGV.

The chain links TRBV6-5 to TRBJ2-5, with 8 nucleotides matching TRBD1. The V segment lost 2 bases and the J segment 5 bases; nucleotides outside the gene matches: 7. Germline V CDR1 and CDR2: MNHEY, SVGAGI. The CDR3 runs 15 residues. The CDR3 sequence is CASSYRNRGKETQYF. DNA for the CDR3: TGTGCCAGCAGTTACCGTAACAGGGGGAAGGAGACCCAGTACTTC.

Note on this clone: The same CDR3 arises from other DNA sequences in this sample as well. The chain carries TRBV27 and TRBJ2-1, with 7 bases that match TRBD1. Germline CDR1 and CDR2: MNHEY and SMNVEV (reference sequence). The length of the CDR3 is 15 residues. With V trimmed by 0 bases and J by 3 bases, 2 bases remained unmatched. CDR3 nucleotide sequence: TGTGCCAGCAGTTTATCGGCAGGGGGCTACAATGAGCAGTTCTTC. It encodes CASSLSAGGYNEQFF.

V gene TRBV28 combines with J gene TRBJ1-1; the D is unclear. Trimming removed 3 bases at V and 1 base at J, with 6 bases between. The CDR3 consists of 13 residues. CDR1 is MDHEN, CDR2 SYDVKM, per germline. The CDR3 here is CASSFFRNTEAFF. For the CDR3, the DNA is TGTGCCAGCAGTTTTTTTAGGAACACTGAAGCTTTCTTT.

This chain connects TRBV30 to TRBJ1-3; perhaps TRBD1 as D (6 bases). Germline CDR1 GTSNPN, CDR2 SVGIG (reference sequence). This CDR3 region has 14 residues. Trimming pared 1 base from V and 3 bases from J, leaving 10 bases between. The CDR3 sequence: CAWSAGGLGNTIYF. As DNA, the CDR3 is TGTGCCTGGAGTGCCGGGGGGCTTGGAAACACCATATATTTT.

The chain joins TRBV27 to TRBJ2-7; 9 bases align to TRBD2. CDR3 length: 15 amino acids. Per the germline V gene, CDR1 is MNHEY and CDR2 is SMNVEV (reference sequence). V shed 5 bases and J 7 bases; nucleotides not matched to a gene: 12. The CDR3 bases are TGTGCCAGCAGTCGGATAGCGGGAGCGGTAATGGAGCAGTACTTC. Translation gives CASSRIAGAVMEQYF.

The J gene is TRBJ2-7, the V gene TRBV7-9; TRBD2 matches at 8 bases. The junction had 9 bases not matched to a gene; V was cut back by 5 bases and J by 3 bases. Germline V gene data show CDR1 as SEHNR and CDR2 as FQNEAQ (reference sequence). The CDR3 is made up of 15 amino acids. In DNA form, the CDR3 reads TGTGCCAGCAGCCCAACTAGCGGAAACCTCTACGAGCAGTACTTC. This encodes CASSPTSGNLYEQYF.

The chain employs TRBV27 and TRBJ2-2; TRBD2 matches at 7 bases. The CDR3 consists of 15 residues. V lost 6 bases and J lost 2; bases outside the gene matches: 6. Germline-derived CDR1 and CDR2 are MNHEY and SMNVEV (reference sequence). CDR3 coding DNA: TGTGCCAGCAGCTACCGGGACTATAACACCGGGGAGCTGTTTTTT. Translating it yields CASSYRDYNTGELFF.

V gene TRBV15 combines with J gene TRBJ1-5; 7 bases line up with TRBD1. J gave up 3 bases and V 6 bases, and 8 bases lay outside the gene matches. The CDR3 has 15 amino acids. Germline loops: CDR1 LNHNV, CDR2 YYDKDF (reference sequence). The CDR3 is CATRSRQGPNQPQHF. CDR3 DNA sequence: TGTGCCACCAGGAGCAGACAGGGCCCCAATCAGCCCCAGCATTTT.

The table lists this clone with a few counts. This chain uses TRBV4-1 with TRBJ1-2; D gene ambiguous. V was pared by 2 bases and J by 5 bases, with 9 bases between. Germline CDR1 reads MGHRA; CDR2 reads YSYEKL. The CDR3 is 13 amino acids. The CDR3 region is CASSQPDGYGYTF. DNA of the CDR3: TGCGCCAGCAGCCAACCGGACGGGTATGGCTACACCTTC.

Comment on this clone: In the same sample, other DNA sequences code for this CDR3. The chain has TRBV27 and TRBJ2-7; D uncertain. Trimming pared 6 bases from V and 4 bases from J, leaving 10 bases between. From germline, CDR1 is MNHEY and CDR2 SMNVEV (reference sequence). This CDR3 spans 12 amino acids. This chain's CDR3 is CASRGLPYEQYF. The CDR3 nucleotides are TGTGCCAGCAGGGGGTTGCCTTACGAGCAGTACTTC.